This T cell receptor beta chain was obtained from a study of regulatory and conventional T cells in RAG deficiency (dated by TCRdb to 2015 to 2018). Background for the entire study: High-throughput TCR beta sequencing was used to compare the diversity and composition of the Treg, conventional CD4+ and CD8+ T cell repertoires of RAG-deficient patients with those of healthy controls.

The library was made by the immunoSEQ multiplex PCR assay. Rearranged TCR beta chain products were amplified from genomic DNA of sorted T-cell subsets and sequenced. Per the source publication's procedure: Repertoire diversity of productive TCR beta rearrangements was quantified using Shannon entropy and Simpson indices. To gauge clonal expansion, the frequencies of the 100 most abundant productive TCR beta clonotypes among total reads were added together. A self-reactivity index based on amino acid usage at CDR3beta positions 6 and 7 was applied to the TRB repertoires. Two-way ANOVA was used for repertoire analyses, and Student t or Mann-Whitney tests were used for flow cytometric analyses. As stored in TCRdb, this immuneACCESS dataset retains in-frame rearrangements with V and J assigned. A fraction of the clones does not appear; measured against another copy, unresolved V genes explain less than half of the discrepancy, and the remainder lacks a known reason. From that table come the V and J calls and clone size; the DNA was used to work out D and trimming. This sample comprises 30,000 to 40,000 clones, 70% to 90% of them detected only once. Roughly 13% of the sample is taken by the ten largest.

On this clone: What antigen it recognizes has not been identified. No quality values exist for individual bases; no much larger clone is one base distant.

On the study overall, not on this receptor specifically: All patient T-cell subsets had shorter CDR3 lengths; Omenn syndrome patients showed >85% Treg-Tconv repertoire overlap at nucleotide and amino acid level. In Omenn syndrome and CID/AS patients compared with controls, roughly 100-fold fewer unique TCR beta sequences were detected from Treg cells, versus 9 to 10-fold fewer for other subsets. Markedly lower Shannon entropy and higher Simpson indices were observed in RAG-deficient patients than in control T-cell subpopulations. Rather than being bona fide Treg cells, the sorted CD25-high CD127-low cells in Omenn syndrome patients may represent peripherally activated cells. Some T-cell subset analyses were not performed for some subjects.

For repertoire analyses, the comparison group consisted of eight healthy control donors. Before genomic DNA extraction, CD8+ T cells without CD4 were isolated from blood. CDR1 SGHRS and CDR2 YFSETQ were looked up in the germline V gene. V sheds 5 bases and J sheds 1 base, leaving 15 bases between their ends. From the cysteine through the phenylalanine, the CDR3 covers 15 amino acids. CDR3 DNA only is kept here, 45 bases in frame from base 1. These data also formed part of another study, on regulatory T cells. The second publication reports: The multiplex PCR used 52 forward TRBV primers and 13 reverse TRBJ primers, with assay-based and computational corrections for amplification bias. Repertoires from patients had restricted unique TRB V-J pairs and skewed V and J gene usage, with the strongest effect in regulatory T cells. The study compared T-cell receptor beta repertoires of sorted regulatory, conventional CD4+ and CD8+ T cells in CD3G-deficient patients with those in healthy controls. Peripheral blood mononuclear cells were isolated by Ficoll density separation. CD3+ CD8+ CD4- T cells were isolated on a FACSAria cell sorter. Rearranged TRB loci were amplified from genomic DNA by multiplex PCR within the immunoSEQ assay. Sequencing of the TRB amplicons was done on an Illumina HiSeq platform. Custom algorithms error-filtered the raw sequences and aligned them to reference gene sequences, after which the immunoSEQ online tools were used for analysis. Productive and nonproductive TRB rearrangement frequencies were evaluated among both unique and total sequences. Group comparisons used t tests, Mann-Whitney tests or two-way ANOVA run in Prism software.

The receptor was isolated from a human donor in good health. Sequencing was done on a sample of CD8+ T cells sorted from blood. This receptor chain uses TRBV5-1 and TRBJ1-1; the best D guess is TRBD1, with 6 bases matching. The DNA is TGCGCCAGCAGTAAGGGCCGGGGACAGAACACTGAAGCTTTCTTT. It codes for CASSKGRGQNTEAFF.